Listed below are T cell receptor beta chains from one sample, sequenced in a study of blood T cell repertoires in COVID-19. Sequencing used immunoSEQ multiplex PCR; TCRdb keeps in-frame clones, though not all of them. The sample gives around 450,000 clones, 70% to 90% of which show up once; approximately 2% is in the top ten. The sample was PBMCs or T cells enriched from blood (not recorded which). These receptors all stem from a woman between 18 and 30 years old with acute COVID-19. Each CDR3 is given with its conserved first and last residue. The D gene is left open where the match is weak. Not every row has a clone size; where given, it reads once, few, many or a size class.

j_call d_call clone_size v_call cdr3_nt cdr3_aa
TRBJ1-5 NA NA TRBV28 TGTGCCAGCAGTTTAAATTGGCTGCACCAGCATTTT CASSLNWLHQHF
TRBJ1-5 NA once TRBV28 TGTGCCAGCAGTTTATCGGGGGGTTACAATCAGCCCCAGCATTTT CASSLSGGYNQPQHF
TRBJ2-7 NA NA TRBV11-2 TGTGCCAGCAGCTTAGTTTCCGGGGTGGACGAGCAGTACTTC CASSLVSGVDEQYF
TRBJ1-5 TRBD1 NA TRBV19 TGTGCCAGTAGCGGGACAGGGGGCAATCAGCCCCAGCATTTT CASSGTGGNQPQHF
TRBJ2-2 NA NA TRBV12-2 TGTGCAAGTCGCTTAGGGGGTTTACGTGGGAGGGTCGGCACCGGGGAGCTGTTTTTT CASRLGGLRGRVGTGELFF
TRBJ2-7 NA NA TRBV5-1 TGCGCCAGCAGCTTGGAGAGGCACGAGCAGTACTTC CASSLERHEQYF
TRBJ1-5 TRBD1 few TRBV6-5 TGTGCCAGCAGTTACGGACAGGGTCAGCCCCAGCATTTT CASSYGQGQPQHF
TRBJ2-6 TRBD1 once TRBV20-1 TGCAGTGCTAGTAGGCCAGGGGGATCTATTGGGGCCAACGTCCTGACTTTC CSASRPGGSIGANVLTF
TRBJ1-1 TRBD1 NA TRBV29-1 TGCAGCGTAGCCCTTGGGACAGGGGGCACTGAAGCTTTCTTT CSVALGTGGTEAFF
TRBJ1-1 NA NA TRBV7-6 TGTGCCAGCAGCCCACGCAGGGAGGCCGACACTGAAGCTTTCTTT CASSPRREADTEAFF
TRBJ1-5 NA NA TRBV27 TGTGCCAGCAGTTTGGAGGGGATCCAGCCCCAGCATTTT CASSLEGIQPQHF
TRBJ2-1 TRBD2 NA TRBV19 TGTGCCAGTAGTATAGTGACTAGCGGGACCGATGAGCAGTTCTTC CASSIVTSGTDEQFF
TRBJ2-2 TRBD2 NA TRBV7-2 TGTGCCAGCAGCTTAGTACCTAGCGGATTCGGGGAGCTGTTTTTT CASSLVPSGFGELFF
TRBJ2-1 TRBD2 NA TRBV9 TGTGCCAGCAGCGTAGATCTAGCGGGAGTCAATGAGCAGTTCTTC CASSVDLAGVNEQFF
TRBJ1-4 NA NA TRBV28 TGTGCCAGCAGTATCCTAACAGGGAAACTGTTTTTT CASSILTGKLFF
TRBJ2-5 TRBD2 NA TRBV19 TGTGCCAGTAGTGGCTCTCCGGGGGGGGCCCAGTACTTC CASSGSPGGAQYF
TRBJ1-5 NA few TRBV6-5 TGTGCCAGCTGCCTAAATAGCAATCAGCCCCAGCATTTT CASCLNSNQPQHF
TRBJ2-5 TRBD2 NA TRBV19 TGTGCCAGTAGTCCCCTAGCGGGAGGTCAGGGGACCCAGTACTTC CASSPLAGGQGTQYF
TRBJ2-2 NA once TRBV18 TGTGCCAGCTCACCACCTTCCAGGGCCGGGGAGCTGTTTTTT CASSPPSRAGELFF
TRBJ1-2 NA NA TRBV25-1 TGTGCCAGCAGCCTCATGGGGGGACCTACTCTTGGAGGCTACACCTTC CASSLMGGPTLGGYTF
TRBJ1-6 NA NA TRBV19 TGTGCCAGTAGTTATCCCGGTAATTCACCCCTCCACTTT CASSYPGNSPLHF
TRBJ2-2 TRBD2 NA TRBV19 TGTGCCAGTATTCCCACTAGCGGGAGAAAGGACACCGGGGAGCTGTTTTTT CASIPTSGRKDTGELFF
TRBJ2-1 TRBD1 NA TRBV3-1/TRBV3-2 TGTGCCAGCAGCCTATACGCTGGGACAGGGTCTTTCAATGAGCAGTTCTTC CASSLYAGTGSFNEQFF
TRBJ2-1 NA NA TRBV29-1 TGCAGCGTTGAAAGGGAGTCTAAGGGTGAGCAGTTCTTC CSVERESKGEQFF
TRBJ1-2 NA NA TRBV5-4 TGTGCCAGCAGCCTGGTTTCGGGGGTCCCGGATGGCTACACCTTC CASSLVSGVPDGYTF
TRBJ2-7 TRBD1 NA TRBV5-5 TGTGCCAGCAGCCCAGACAGGGCCTACGAGCAGTACTTC CASSPDRAYEQYF
TRBJ2-2 NA NA TRBV6-5 TGTGCCAGCAGTTACACTCGAAGTATAGTCACCGGGGAGCTGTTTTTT CASSYTRSIVTGELFF
TRBJ1-6 NA NA TRBV16 TGTGCCAGCAGCCCCAGGCAGGGAGGGGGTTCACCCCTCCACTTT CASSPRQGGGSPLHF
TRBJ2-1 TRBD1 NA TRBV2 TGTGCCAGCAGTGCCCTGGGACAGCCAATATACAATGAGCAGTTCTTC CASSALGQPIYNEQFF
TRBJ2-7 TRBD1 NA TRBV28 TGTGCCAGCAGCGCCCCGGACAGGGGAGGCGAGCAGTACTTC CASSAPDRGGEQYF
TRBJ2-3 NA NA TRBV5-8 TGTGCCAGCAGCTTGAGTAAACGGGTCCGCACAGATACGCAGTATTTT CASSLSKRVRTDTQYF
TRBJ1-5 NA NA TRBV27 TGTGCCAGCAGTTTACCTAATCAGCCCCAGCATTTT CASSLPNQPQHF